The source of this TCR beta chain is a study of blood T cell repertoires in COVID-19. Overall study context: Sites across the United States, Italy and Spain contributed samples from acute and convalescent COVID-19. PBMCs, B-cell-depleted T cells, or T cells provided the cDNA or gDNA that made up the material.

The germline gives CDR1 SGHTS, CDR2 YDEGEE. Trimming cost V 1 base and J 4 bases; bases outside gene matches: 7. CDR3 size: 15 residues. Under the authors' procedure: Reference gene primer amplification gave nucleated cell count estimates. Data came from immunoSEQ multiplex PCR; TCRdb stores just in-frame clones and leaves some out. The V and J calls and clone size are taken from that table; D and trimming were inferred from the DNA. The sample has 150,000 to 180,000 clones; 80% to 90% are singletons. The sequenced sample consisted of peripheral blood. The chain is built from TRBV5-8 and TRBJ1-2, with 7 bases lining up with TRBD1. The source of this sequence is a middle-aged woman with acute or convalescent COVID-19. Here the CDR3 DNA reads TGTGCCAGCAGCTTGTTTCGGGACAGCTTCTATGGCTACACCTTC. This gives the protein CASSLFRDSFYGYTF.